This T cell receptor (beta chain) was sequenced in a study of CD8 T cells in Susac syndrome. The CDR3 has 15 amino acids. CDR1 SEHNR and CDR2 FQNEAQ come from the germline V gene (reference sequence). Trimming cost V 5 bases and J 1 base, with 11 bases left between them. The table lists this clonotype with a count of one. TEMRA cells were FACS-enriched, unlike CD8+ and CD4+ T cells, which were negatively isolated. RNA was extracted with the RNeasy kit, and a quantity of roughly 0.45 to 1 ug was reverse transcribed using random hexamers. MiXCR, applied by TCRdb to the immunoSEQ multiplex PCR reads, yields one record per CDR3 protein. The table includes some 450,000 distinct CDR3 sequences, 75% to 90% detected once.

Source material: CD8+ T cells from PBMCs. The TCR originated in a human donor with multiple sclerosis. This chain joins TRBV7-9 and TRBJ2-2, with D possibly being TRBD1 or TRBD2 (5 bases each). The CDR3 DNA follows: TGTGCCAGCAGCCCCCGGGGCCGGAACACCGGGGAGCTGTTTTTT. Its translation: CASSPRGRNTGELFF.